This TCR beta chain was profiled in a study of blood T cell repertoires in COVID-19. Study overall: The study drew acute and convalescent COVID-19 samples from the United States, Italy and Spain. PBMCs, B-cell-depleted T cells, or T cells provided the cDNA or gDNA that made up the material.

The CDR3 has 16 residues. V lost 2 bases to trimming and J lost 2 bases; unmatched junction nucleotides: 3. CDR1 and CDR2 from the germline V gene are SGHRS and YFSETQ. In the original processing: Scientists estimated how many nucleated cells there were by amplifying reference gene primers. The data were produced by immunoSEQ multiplex PCR, yet TCRdb's version contains in-frame clones alone and is incomplete. V and J calls and clone size are copied from that table; D and trimming were computed from the DNA. Among approximately 260,000 clones, 70% to 85% were seen once, and the ten largest hold 4.9%. The rearrangement uses TRBV5-1 and TRBJ2-2; 10 nucleotides agree with TRBD2. The specimen was peripheral blood. The receptor was derived from a woman of 80 years or more with active or convalescent COVID-19. For the CDR3, the DNA is TGCGCCAGCAGCTTCTGGACTAGCGGTAACACCGGGGAGCTGTTTTTT. Protein product: CASSFWTSGNTGELFF.